These T cell receptor beta chains were read from a single sample in a study of blood T cell repertoires in COVID-19. Assay used: immunoSEQ multiplex PCR; TCRdb lists only in-frame clones, some missing. This sample has under 95,000 clones; around 87% occur once, and the top ten carry 7% to 9%. Sequencing was performed on peripheral blood. All receptors derive from a human donor with acute or convalescent COVID-19. The donor label of this sample is uncertain. The CDR3 runs from the conserved cysteine through the conserved F or W. The D gene is left open where the match is weak. Clone size appears in some rows only: once, few, many, or a class for an expanded clone.

TRBV24-1	TRBJ1-2	.	.	TGTGCCACCAGTGAGTCAGAAAGATATGGCTACACCTTC	CATSESERYGYTF
TRBV2	TRBJ1-2	.	few	TGTGCCAGCACCTGGAACAGCGGCTACACCTTC	CASTWNSGYTF
TRBV6-5	TRBJ1-4	.	.	TGTGCCAGCAGTTACGGCGGGCAGAGTGATGAAAAACTGTTTTTT	CASSYGGQSDEKLFF
TRBV19	TRBJ2-3	TRBD1	.	TGTGCCAGTAGGATAAGACAGGGTTTGTTAACAGATACGCAGTATTTT	CASRIRQGLLTDTQYF
TRBV5-5	TRBJ2-5	.	.	TGTGCCAGCTCCCCAGGGCTTGGGATTAGGAAGACCCAGTACTTC	CASSPGLGIRKTQYF
TRBV18	TRBJ1-2	.	.	TGTGCCAGCTCACCAATACCGGGGGGGAATGGCTACACCTTC	CASSPIPGGNGYTF
TRBV19	TRBJ2-7	.	once	TGTGCCAGTAGTACGGTCAGAGGGTCCCACGAGCAGTACTTC	CASSTVRGSHEQYF
TRBV12-5	TRBJ2-3	TRBD2	.	TGTGCTAGTGGTTTGGGACTAGCGACTAGCACAGATACGCAGTATTTT	CASGLGLATSTDTQYF
TRBV15	TRBJ2-4	TRBD1	.	TGTGCCACCAGCGATCCTTGGGGACAGGGGAAAAACATTCAGTACTTC	CATSDPWGQGKNIQYF
TRBV5-6	TRBJ2-6	.	.	TGTGCCAGCACCGGGGGGACACCCTCTTCTGCTGTGGCCAACGTCCTGACTTTC	CASTGGTPSSAVANVLTF
TRBV28	TRBJ1-5	TRBD1	.	TGTGCCAGCAGGACAGGGGGCATTAGCAATCAGCCCCAGCATTTT	CASRTGGISNQPQHF
TRBV19	TRBJ1-1	.	.	TGTGCCAGTAGTCTCCAGGCGGTGGCGGGTGAAGCTTTCTTT	CASSLQAVAGEAFF
TRBV30	TRBJ1-1	.	.	TGTGCCTGGAGTCTCAACACTGAAGCTTTCTTT	CAWSLNTEAFF
TRBV7-9	TRBJ2-2	TRBD2	.	TGTGCCAGCATAACCGGGACTAGCGCGAGTCAATTGATCGGGGAGCTGTTTTTT	CASITGTSASQLIGELFF
TRBV11-2	TRBJ2-3	.	.	TGTGCCAGCAGCTTTCCAGGGCCAGATACGCAGTATTTT	CASSFPGPDTQYF
TRBV6-6	TRBJ2-4	.	.	TGTGCCAGCAGTTACTCAGATCTGGGCCTAAACATTCAGTACTTC	CASSYSDLGLNIQYF